The 21 T cell receptor beta chains listed next were all sequenced from one sample in a study of T-cell reconstitution after alpha-beta-depleted transplantation in children. A library of TCRbeta sequences, prepared with unique molecular identifiers, was generated. TCRdb recomputed calls from the PCR reads with MiXCR, one row per CDR3 protein. Among around 380,000 distinct CDR3 sequences listed, 11% were seen once. The specimen comprised PBMCs from the stem cell graft donor, sampled from the stem cell graft. These receptors were obtained from a human donor who donated a stem cell graft to a child with acute myeloid leukemia.

This chain links TRBV12-3 or TRBV12-4 with TRBJ2-5, with 11 bases fitting TRBD2. CDR3 length: 19 amino acids. Trimming took 5 bases from V and 1 from J; bases not matched to a gene: 15. The chain's CDR3 is CASSLVGLAAEFSQETQYF. The CDR3, as DNA: TGTGCCAGCAGTCTCGTGGGACTAGCGGCTGAATTCTCCCAAGAGACCCAGTACTTC.

In this sample, this clonotype turned up a few times. The chain joins TRBV7-8 to TRBJ2-3; 16 nucleotides line up with TRBD2. With V trimmed by 4 bases and J by 5 bases, 3 bases remained unmatched. This CDR3 region has 16 residues. The germline CDR1 and CDR2 sequences are SGHVS and FQNEAQ. Here the CDR3 DNA reads TGTGCCAGCAGCTCGGGACTAGCGGGGGGGGTAGATACGCAGTATTTT. Translating gives CASSSGLAGGVDTQYF.

V usage is TRBV19 and J usage is TRBJ2-1; 11 bases map to TRBD2. Germline CDR1 is LNHDA and CDR2 is SQIVND (reference sequence). The length of the CDR3 is 14 residues. Trimming cost V 5 bases and J 15 bases; bases outside gene matches: 12. As DNA, the CDR3 is TGTGCCAGTAGTCCACTAGCGGGGGAGCCTCATCGGTTCTTC. It codes for CASSPLAGEPHRFF.

This clonotype was detected ten times or more. The rearrangement uses TRBV5-1 and TRBJ2-5; 7 positions agree with TRBD2. Germline V gene lookup returns CDR1 SGHRS and CDR2 YFSETQ. The CDR3 has 13 amino acids. Trimming cost V 5 bases and J 3 bases; bases outside gene matches: 4. The CDR3 here is CASRRGTEETQYF. The CDR3 DNA sequence: TGCGCCAGCAGGCGGGGGACCGAAGAGACCCAGTACTTC.

This clonotype was counted only a few times. The chain uses TRBV7-3 and TRBJ1-1; 10 bases agree with TRBD1. The CDR3 spans 14 residues. The germline CDR1 and CDR2 sequences are SGHTA and FQGTGA. With V trimmed by 4 bases and J by 4 bases, 3 bases remained unmatched. The DNA for the CDR3 is TGTGCCAGCAGCTCGGGACAGGGGTTCACTGAAGCTTTCTTT. This encodes CASSSGQGFTEAFF.

This clonotype was counted only a few times. Here the CDR3 DNA reads TGCGCCAGCAGCTCGGATAACGTGGGCAATGAGCAGTTCTTC. Translated: CASSSDNVGNEQFF. The chain is built from TRBV5-1 and TRBJ2-1; unclear D gene. CDR1 is SGHRS and CDR2 is YFSETQ in the germline V gene. V lost 3 bases, J lost 6 bases, and 13 bases lay in between. This CDR3 spans 14 amino acids.

The sample holds a few counts of this clonotype. As DNA, the CDR3 is TGTGCCAGCCGCGTGGGGGGGTACAATTCACCCCTCCACTTT. Translation: CASRVGGYNSPLHF. The genes are TRBV6-1 and TRBJ1-6; TRBD1 might be the D (5 bases). Trimming took off 8 bases at V and 7 bases at J, with 15 bases between the two ends. Germline CDR1 is MNHNS and CDR2 is SASEGT. The CDR3 extends over 14 amino acids.

This clonotype was seen only a few times. The chain links TRBV4-1 to TRBJ2-3; possibly TRBD2 for D (5 bases). The CDR3 is made up of 16 amino acids. In germline, CDR1 is MGHRA, CDR2 YSYEKL. Trimming removed 4 bases at V and 3 bases at J, with 17 bases between. The CDR3 DNA follows: TGCGCCAGCAGCCCCCGGGATGCCCCTATGACAGATACGCAGTATTTT. Its protein is CASSPRDAPMTDTQYF.

This rearrangement joins TRBV20-1 to TRBJ2-2; the D gene is possibly TRBD1 (5 bases). The CDR3 extends over 18 amino acids. Looked up from germline, CDR1 is DFQATT and CDR2 is SNEGSKA (reference sequence). V was clipped by 0 bases and J by 1 base, with 18 bases between them. CDR3 residues: CSARDWAQEGENTGELFF. The CDR3 nucleotides read TGCAGTGCTAGAGATTGGGCGCAGGAAGGGGAGAACACCGGGGAGCTGTTTTTT.

This clonotype turned up a few times. J is TRBJ1-5 and V is TRBV12-3 or TRBV12-4, with TRBD1 matching over 8 bases. Losses at the gene ends were 6 bases for V and 6 bases for J; bases not matched to a gene: 7. This CDR3 region has 14 residues. The CDR3 bases are TGTGCCAGCAGGTATGACAGGGGTGGTCAGCCCCAGCATTTT. Its protein is CASRYDRGGQPQHF.

This clonotype showed up just a few times. The genes are TRBV5-1 and TRBJ2-7; 12 bases agree with TRBD1. V shed 2 bases and J 5 bases; nucleotides not matched to a gene: 5. This CDR3 comprises 15 residues. Germline CDR1 is SGHRS and CDR2 is YFSETQ. The CDR3, as DNA: TGCGCCAGCAGCTTCCGGGACAGGGGGCGCGACGAGCAGTACGTC. It translates to CASSFRDRGRDEQYV.

This clonotype was observed a few times. The chain recombines TRBV19 with TRBJ2-1; 11 bases agree with TRBD2. CDR3 length: 15 residues. CDR1 and CDR2 (germline): LNHDA, SQIVND (reference sequence). The trim removed 2 bases at V and 9 bases at J, leaving 6 bases unmatched. The CDR3, as DNA: TGTGCCAGTAGTATAAAGACTAGCGGGAACTCTGAGCAGTTCTTC. Translating gives CASSIKTSGNSEQFF. Full variable domain (missing parts from reference TRBV19 and TRBJ2-1): DGGITQSPKYLFRKEGQNVTLSCEQNLNHDAMYWYRQDPGQGLRLIYYSQIVNDFQKGDIAEGYSVSREKKESFPLTVTSAQKNPTAFYLCASSIKTSGNSEQFFGPGTRLTVL.

A word on this clonotype: A read error may account for a junction end that differs from germline. The CDR3 DNA is TGTGCCAGCACTTACGTGGGGACAGGGTTGGATGAGCAGTTCTTC. Translation: CASTYVGTGLDEQFF. The chain carries TRBV6-5 and TRBJ2-1; TRBD1 aligns across 9 bases. The CDR3 loop spans 15 amino acids. Germline loops: CDR1 MNHEY, CDR2 SVGAGI.

This clonotype was detected only a few times. The rearrangement uses TRBV15 and TRBJ2-5, with no clear D. The CDR3 runs 13 residues. The V end lost 0 bases, the J end lost 4 bases, and 6 bases lay between the germline ends. From germline, CDR1 is LNHNV and CDR2 YYDKDF (reference sequence). CDR3 amino acids: CATSRDYTETQYF. The CDR3 DNA sequence: TGTGCCACCAGCAGAGACTACACAGAGACCCAGTACTTC.

V is TRBV5-1 and J is TRBJ2-1, with a weak D call TRBD2 (6 bases). CDR3 size: 12 residues. The V end lost 2 bases, the J end lost 9 bases, and 9 bases lay between the germline ends. Germline V gene sequence: CDR1 SGHRS, CDR2 YFSETQ. CDR3 DNA sequence: TGCGCCAGCAGCTTTACGGGGGTTGAGCAGTTCTTC. It translates to CASSFTGVEQFF. The full variable domain, rest sourced from reference TRBV5-1 and TRBJ2-1, is KAGVTQTPRYLIKTRGQQVTLSCSPISGHRSVSWYQQTPGQGLQFLFEYFSETQRNKGNFPGRFSGRQFSNSRSEMNVSTLELGDSALYLCASSFTGVEQFFGPGTRLTVL.

The gene calls are TRBV6-2 or TRBV6-3 and TRBJ2-7, with 9 bases identical to TRBD2. CDR1 is MNHEY and CDR2 is SVGEGT in the germline V gene. This CDR3 region has 15 residues. Trimming at V came to 6 bases and at J to 6 bases, leaving 12 bases not matched to a gene. CDR3 nucleotides: TGTGCCAGCAGCAATGGTCTAGCGGGACTTCGCGAGCAGTACTTC. It is translated as CASSNGLAGLREQYF.

The sample holds many counts of this clonotype. V usage is TRBV2 and J usage is TRBJ1-5; no definite D call. The CDR3 contains 13 residues. Germline V gene lookup returns CDR1 SNHLY and CDR2 FYNNEI. Trimming stripped 3 bases from V and 2 bases from J, with 5 bases between. CDR3 nucleotides: TGTGCCAGCAGTGATGGACGCAATCAGCCCCAGCATTTT. Encoded protein: CASSDGRNQPQHF.

The count of this clonotype is one. This sequence joins TRBV12-3 or TRBV12-4 and TRBJ2-3, with a tentative D call TRBD2 (5 bases). V was trimmed by 6 bases and J by 7 bases, leaving 14 bases between them. CDR3 size: 13 residues. CDR3 coding DNA: TGTGCCAGCAGAGAACCCTCGGGGTATACGCAGTATTTT. Protein product: CASREPSGYTQYF.

The chain is built from TRBV5-1 and TRBJ1-4, with D tentatively TRBD1 (5 bases). The germline V gene has CDR1 SGHRS and CDR2 YFSETQ. The CDR3 is made up of 14 amino acids. Trimming shortened V by 1 base and J by 3 bases, and 7 bases separated the two germline ends. The CDR3 reads CASSLRGANEKLFF. The CDR3 nucleotides are TGCGCCAGCAGCTTGCGGGGGGCTAATGAAAAACTGTTTTTT.

This clonotype showed up many times. The chain links TRBV5-1 to TRBJ2-7; TRBD1 matches 7 bases. The junction had 5 bases not matched to a gene; V was cut back by 0 bases and J by 5 bases. CDR3 length: 14 residues. The germline V gene encodes CDR1 SGHRS and CDR2 YFSETQ. The CDR3, as DNA: TGCGCCAGCAGCTTGGAACAAGGGGGCAACGAGCAGTACTTC. Translation: CASSLEQGGNEQYF.

The rearrangement links TRBV27 to TRBJ2-3; TRBD1 or TRBD2 may be the D gene (5 bases each). The germline V and J ends were trimmed by 5 bases and 8 bases, with 17 bases remaining between them. This CDR3 has 14 amino acids. Germline CDR1 and CDR2: MNHEY and SMNVEV (reference sequence). The CDR3 here is CASSTRDPTVTQYF. The CDR3 DNA reads as TGTGCCAGCAGTACCCGGGACCCCACTGTTACGCAGTATTTT.